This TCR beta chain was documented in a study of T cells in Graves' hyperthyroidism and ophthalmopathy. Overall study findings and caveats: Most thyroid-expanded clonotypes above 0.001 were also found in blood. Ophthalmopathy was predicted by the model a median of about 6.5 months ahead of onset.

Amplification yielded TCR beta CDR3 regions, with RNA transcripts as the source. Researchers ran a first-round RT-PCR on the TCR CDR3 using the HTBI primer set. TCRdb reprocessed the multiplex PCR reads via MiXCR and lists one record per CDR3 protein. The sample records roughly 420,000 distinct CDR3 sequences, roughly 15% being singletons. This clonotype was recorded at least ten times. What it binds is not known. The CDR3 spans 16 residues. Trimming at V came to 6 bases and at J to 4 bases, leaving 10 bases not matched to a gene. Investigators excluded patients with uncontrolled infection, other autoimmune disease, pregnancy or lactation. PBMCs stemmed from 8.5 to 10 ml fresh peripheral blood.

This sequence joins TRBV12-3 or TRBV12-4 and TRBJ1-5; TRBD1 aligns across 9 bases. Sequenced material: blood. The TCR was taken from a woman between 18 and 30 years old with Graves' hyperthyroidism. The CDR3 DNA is TGTGCCAGCAGCTCTTTCAGACAGGGGGTGAATCAGCCCCAGCATTTT. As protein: CASSSFRQGVNQPQHF.